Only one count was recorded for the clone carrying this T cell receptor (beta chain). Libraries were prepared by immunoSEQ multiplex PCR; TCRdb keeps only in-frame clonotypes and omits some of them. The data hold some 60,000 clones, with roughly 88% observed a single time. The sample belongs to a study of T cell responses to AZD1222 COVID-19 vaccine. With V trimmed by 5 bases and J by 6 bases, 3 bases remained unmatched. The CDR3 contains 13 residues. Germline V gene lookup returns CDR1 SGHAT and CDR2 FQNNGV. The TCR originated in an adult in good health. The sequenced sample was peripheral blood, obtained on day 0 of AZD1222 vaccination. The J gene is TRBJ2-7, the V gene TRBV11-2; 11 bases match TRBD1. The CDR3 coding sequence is TGTGCCAGCAGCCCCGGGACAGGGGGCGAGCAGTACTTC. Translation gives CASSPGTGGEQYF.